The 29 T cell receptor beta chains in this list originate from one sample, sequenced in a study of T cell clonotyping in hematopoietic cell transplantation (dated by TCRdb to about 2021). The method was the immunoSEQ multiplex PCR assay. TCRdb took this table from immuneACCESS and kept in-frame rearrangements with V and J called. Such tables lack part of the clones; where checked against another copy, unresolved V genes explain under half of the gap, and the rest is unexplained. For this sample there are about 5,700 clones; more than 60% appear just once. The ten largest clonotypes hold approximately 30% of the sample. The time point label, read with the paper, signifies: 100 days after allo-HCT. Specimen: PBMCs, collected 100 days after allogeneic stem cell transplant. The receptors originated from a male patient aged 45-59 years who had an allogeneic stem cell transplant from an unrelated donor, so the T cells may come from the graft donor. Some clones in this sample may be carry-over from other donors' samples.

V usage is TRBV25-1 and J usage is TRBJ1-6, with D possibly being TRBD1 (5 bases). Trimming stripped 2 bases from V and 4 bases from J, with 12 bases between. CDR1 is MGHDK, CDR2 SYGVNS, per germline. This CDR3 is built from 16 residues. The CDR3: CASSEGAAYYNSPLHF. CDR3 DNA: TGTGCCAGCAGTGAAGGGGCAGCCTATTATAATTCACCCCTCCACTTT.

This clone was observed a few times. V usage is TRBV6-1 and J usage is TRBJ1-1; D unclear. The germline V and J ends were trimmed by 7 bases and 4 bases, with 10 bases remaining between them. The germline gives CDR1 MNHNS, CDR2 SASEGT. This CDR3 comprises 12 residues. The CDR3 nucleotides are TGTGCCAGCAAGGCAGCACCCACTGAAGCTTTCTTT. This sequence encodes CASKAAPTEAFF.

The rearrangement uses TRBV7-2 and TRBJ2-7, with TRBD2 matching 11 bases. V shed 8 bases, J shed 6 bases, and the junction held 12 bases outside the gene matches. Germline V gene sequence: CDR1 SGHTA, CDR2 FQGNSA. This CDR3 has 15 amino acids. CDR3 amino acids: CASGSMVAGGSEQYF. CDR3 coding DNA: TGTGCCAGCGGATCGATGGTAGCGGGAGGGTCCGAGCAGTACTTC.

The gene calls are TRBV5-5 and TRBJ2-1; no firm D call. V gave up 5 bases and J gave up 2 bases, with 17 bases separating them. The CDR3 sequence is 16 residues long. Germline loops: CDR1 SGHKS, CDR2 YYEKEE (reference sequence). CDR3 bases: TGTGCCAGCAGAATAACGGCCGTGATCACCTACAATGAGCAGTTCTTC. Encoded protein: CASRITAVITYNEQFF.

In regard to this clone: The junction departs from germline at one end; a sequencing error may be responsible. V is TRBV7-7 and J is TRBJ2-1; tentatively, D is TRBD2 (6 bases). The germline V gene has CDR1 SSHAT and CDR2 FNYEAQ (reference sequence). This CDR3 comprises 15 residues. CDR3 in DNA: TGTGCTAGCAGCCCCGCGGGGTTCTCCTACAATGAGCAGTTCTTC. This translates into CASSPAGFSYNEQFF.

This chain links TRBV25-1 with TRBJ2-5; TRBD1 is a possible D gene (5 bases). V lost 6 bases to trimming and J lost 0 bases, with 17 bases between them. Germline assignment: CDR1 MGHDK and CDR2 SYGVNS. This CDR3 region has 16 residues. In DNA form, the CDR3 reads TGTGCCAGCAGCCCCTGGGGCGCCACCGACCAAGAGACCCAGTACTTC. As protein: CASSPWGATDQETQYF.

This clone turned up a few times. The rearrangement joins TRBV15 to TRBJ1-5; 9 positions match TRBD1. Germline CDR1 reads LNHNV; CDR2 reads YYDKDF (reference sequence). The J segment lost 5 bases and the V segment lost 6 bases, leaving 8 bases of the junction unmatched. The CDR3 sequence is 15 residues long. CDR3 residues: CATRLKGQGYQPQHF. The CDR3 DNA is TGTGCCACCAGATTAAAGGGACAGGGATATCAGCCCCAGCATTTT.

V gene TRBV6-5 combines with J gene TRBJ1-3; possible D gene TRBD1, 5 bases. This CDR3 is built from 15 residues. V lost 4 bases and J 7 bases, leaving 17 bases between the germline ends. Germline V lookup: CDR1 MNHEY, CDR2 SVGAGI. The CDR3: CASSSRVRVWNTIYF. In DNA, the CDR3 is TGTGCCAGCAGTTCCAGGGTTAGGGTCTGGAACACCATATATTTT.

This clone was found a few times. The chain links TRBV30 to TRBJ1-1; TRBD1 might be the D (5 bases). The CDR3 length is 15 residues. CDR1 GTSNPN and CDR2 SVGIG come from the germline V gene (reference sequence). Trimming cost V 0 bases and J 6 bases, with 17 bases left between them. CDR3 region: CAWSVKSGMEPEAFF. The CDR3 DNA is TGTGCCTGGAGTGTTAAGTCAGGGATGGAGCCTGAAGCTTTCTTT.

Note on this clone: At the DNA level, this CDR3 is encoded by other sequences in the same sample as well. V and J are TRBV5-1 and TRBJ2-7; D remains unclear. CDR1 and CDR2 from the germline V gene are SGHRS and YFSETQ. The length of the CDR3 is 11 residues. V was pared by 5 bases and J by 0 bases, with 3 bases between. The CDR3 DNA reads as TGCGCCAGCAGTTCCTCCTACGAGCAGTACTTC. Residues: CASSSSYEQYF. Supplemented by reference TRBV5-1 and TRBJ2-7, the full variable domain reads KAGVTQTPRYLIKTRGQQVTLSCSPISGHRSVSWYQQTPGQGLQFLFEYFSETQRNKGNFPGRFSGRQFSNSRSEMNVSTLELGDSALYLCASSSSYEQYFGPGTRLTVT.

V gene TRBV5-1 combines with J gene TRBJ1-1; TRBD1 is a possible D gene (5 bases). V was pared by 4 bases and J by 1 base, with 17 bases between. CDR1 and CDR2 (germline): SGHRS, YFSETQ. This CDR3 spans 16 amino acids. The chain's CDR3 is CASSPRAGTPNTEAFF. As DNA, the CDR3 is TGCGCCAGCAGCCCGCGGGCGGGGACGCCGAACACTGAAGCTTTCTTT.

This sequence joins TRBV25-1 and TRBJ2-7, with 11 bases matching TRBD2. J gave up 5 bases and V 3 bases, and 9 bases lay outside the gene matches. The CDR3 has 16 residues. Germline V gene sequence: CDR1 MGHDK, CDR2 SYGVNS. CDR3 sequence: CASSESRLAGLDEQYF. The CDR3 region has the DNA TGTGCCAGCAGTGAGTCTAGACTAGCGGGGCTAGACGAGCAGTACTTC.

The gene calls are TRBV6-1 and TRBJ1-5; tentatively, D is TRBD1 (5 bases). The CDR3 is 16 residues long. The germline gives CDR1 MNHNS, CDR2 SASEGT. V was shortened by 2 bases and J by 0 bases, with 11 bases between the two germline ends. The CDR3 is CASSEQGLFSNQPQHF. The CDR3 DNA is TGTGCCAGCAGTGAACAGGGCTTGTTTAGCAATCAGCCCCAGCATTTT.

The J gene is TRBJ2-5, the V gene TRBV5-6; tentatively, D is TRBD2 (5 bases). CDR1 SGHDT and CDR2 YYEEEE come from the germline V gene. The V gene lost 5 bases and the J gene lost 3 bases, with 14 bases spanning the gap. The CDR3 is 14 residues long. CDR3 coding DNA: TGTGCCAGCAGGTTTCGCGGGTCGGAAGAGACCCAGTACTTC. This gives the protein CASRFRGSEETQYF.

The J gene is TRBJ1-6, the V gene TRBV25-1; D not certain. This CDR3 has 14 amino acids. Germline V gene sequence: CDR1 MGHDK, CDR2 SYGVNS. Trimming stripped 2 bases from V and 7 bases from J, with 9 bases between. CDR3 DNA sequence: TGTGCCAGCAGTGAAATCCTGGCCAATTCACCCCTCCACTTT. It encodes CASSEILANSPLHF.

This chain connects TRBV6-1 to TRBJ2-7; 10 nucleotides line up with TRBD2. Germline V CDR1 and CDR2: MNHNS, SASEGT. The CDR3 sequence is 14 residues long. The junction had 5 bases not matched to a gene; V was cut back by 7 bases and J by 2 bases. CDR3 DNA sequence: TGTGCCAGCAAGAACCTAGCGGGAGCCTACGAGCAGTACTTC. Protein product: CASKNLAGAYEQYF.

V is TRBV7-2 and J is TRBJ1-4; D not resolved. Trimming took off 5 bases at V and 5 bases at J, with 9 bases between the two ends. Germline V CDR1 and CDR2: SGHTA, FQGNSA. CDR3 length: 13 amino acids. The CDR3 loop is CASSTEANEKLFF. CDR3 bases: TGTGCCAGCAGCACCGAAGCAAATGAAAAACTGTTTTTT.

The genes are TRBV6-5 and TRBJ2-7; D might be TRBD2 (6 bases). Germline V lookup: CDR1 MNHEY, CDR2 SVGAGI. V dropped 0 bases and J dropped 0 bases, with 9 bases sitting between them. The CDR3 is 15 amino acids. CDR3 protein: CASSYSYGSSYEQYF. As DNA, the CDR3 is TGTGCCAGCAGTTACTCGTACGGGAGCTCCTACGAGCAGTACTTC.

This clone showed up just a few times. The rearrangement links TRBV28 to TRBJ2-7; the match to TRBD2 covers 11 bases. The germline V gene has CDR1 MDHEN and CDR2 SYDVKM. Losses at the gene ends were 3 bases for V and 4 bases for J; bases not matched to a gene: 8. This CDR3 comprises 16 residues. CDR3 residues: CASSFATSGTAYEQYF. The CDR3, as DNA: TGTGCCAGCAGTTTCGCGACTAGCGGGACGGCTTACGAGCAGTACTTC.

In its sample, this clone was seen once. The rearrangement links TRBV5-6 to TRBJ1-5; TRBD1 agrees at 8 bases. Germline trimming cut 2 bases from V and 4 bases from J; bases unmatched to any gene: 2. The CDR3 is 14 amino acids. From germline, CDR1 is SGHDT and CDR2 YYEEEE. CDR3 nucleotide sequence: TGTGCCAGCAGCTTTGGGACAGGAAATCAGCCCCAGCATTTT. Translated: CASSFGTGNQPQHF.

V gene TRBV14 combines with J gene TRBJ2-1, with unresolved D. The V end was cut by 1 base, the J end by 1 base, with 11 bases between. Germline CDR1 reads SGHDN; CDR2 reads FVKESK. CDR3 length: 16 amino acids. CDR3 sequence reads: CASSQGRFRSYNEQFF. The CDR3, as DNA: TGTGCCAGCAGCCAAGGTCGGTTTAGATCCTACAATGAGCAGTTCTTC. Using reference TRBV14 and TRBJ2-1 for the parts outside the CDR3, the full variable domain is EAGVTQFPSHSVIEKGQTVTLRCDPISGHDNLYWYRRVMGKEIKFLLHFVKESKQDESGMPNNRFLAERTGGTYSTLKVQPAELEDSGVYFCASSQGRFRSYNEQFFGPGTRLTVL.

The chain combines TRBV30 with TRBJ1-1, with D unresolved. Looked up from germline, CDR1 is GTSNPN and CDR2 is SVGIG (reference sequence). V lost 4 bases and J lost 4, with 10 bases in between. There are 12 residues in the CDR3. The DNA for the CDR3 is TGTGCCTGGACCAACCTAGGCACTGAAGCTTTCTTT. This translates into CAWTNLGTEAFF.

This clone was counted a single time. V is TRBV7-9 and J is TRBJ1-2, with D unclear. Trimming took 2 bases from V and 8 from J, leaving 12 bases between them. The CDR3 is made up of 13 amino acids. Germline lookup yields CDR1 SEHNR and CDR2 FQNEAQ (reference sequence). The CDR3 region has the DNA TGTGCCAGCAGCTTAAGCCCTACGGCGGGCTACACCTTC. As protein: CASSLSPTAGYTF.

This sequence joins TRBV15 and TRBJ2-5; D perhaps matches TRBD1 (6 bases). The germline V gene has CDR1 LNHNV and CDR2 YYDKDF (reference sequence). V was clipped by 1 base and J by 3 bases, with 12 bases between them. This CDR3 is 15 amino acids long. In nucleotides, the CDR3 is TGTGCCACCAGCAGAGGATCGGCAGGGGAAGAGACCCAGTACTTC. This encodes CATSRGSAGEETQYF.

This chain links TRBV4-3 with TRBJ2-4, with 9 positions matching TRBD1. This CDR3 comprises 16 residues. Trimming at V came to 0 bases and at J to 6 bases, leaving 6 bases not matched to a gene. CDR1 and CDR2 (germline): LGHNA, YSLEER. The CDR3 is CASSQDSGTGRNIQYF. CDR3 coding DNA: TGCGCCAGCAGCCAAGACTCGGGGACAGGGCGAAACATTCAGTACTTC.

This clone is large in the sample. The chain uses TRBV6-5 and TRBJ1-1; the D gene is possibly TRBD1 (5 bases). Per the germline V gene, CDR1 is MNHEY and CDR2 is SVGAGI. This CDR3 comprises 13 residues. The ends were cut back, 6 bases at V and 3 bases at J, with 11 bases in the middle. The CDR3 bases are TGTGCCAGCAGCCAGGGTGGCGACACTGAAGCTTTCTTT. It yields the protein CASSQGGDTEAFF.

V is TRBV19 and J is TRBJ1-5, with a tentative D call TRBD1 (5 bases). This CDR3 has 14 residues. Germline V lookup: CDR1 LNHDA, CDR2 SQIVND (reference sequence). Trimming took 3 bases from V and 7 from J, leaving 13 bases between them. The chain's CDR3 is CASSINGARQPQHF. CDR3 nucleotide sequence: TGTGCCAGTAGTATCAATGGGGCGCGGCAGCCCCAGCATTTT.

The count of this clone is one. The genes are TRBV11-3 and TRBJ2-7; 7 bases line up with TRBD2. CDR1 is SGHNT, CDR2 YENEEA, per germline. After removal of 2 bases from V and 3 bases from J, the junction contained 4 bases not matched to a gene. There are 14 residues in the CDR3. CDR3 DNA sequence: TGTGCCAGCAGCTTAACGGGAGGCGGCTACGAGCAGTACTTC. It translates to CASSLTGGGYEQYF.

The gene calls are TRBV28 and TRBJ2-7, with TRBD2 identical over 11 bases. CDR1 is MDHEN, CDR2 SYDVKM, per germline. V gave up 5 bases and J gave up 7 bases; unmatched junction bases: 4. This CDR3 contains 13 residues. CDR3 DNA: TGTGCCAGCAGTGCTAGCGGGGGGCGGGAGCAGTACTTC. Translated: CASSASGGREQYF.